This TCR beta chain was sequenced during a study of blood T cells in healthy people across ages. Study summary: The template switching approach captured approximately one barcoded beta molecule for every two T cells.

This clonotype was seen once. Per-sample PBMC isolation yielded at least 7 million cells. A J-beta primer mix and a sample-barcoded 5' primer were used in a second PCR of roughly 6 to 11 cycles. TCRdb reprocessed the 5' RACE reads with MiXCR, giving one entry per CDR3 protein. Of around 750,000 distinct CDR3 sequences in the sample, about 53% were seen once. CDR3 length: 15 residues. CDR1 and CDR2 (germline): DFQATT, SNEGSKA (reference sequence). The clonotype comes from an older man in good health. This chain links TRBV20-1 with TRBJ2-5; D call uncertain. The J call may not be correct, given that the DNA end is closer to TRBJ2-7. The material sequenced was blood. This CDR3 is CSARDLALPSYEQYF. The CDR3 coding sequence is TGCAGTGCTAGAGATTTGGCCCTACCGAGCTACGAGCAGTACTTC.